The following is a T cell receptor (beta chain) sequence with its context. Only in-frame clones appear in the TCRdb table, and some are missing; sequencing was by immunoSEQ multiplex PCR. The sample lists 45,000 to 60,000 clones, about 87% occurring once. The sample is drawn from a study of OX40 agonist ivuxolimab in advanced cancers. For the study at large: Intravenous ivuxolimab was administered to patients every 2 weeks at 0.01 to 10 mg/kg. Having had anti-PD-1, anti-PD-L1 or anti-CTLA-4 therapy before was allowed, and around 44% had some. The group had a mean age of approximately 60 years, ranged from roughly 23 to 85, and was 80% to 90% male.

The investigators sampled blood at baseline, at cycle 4 day 1, and at cycle 7 day 1. Between the trimmed V and J ends, which lost 0 bases and 3 bases, there was a span of 10 bases. The CDR3 totals 14 residues. Germline CDR1 is SGHDT and CDR2 is YYEEEE. This material consisted of CD4+ or CD8+ T cells sorted from blood, taken in a trial of the OX40 agonist ivuxolimab. This TCR was recovered from an adult with an advanced solid tumor such as melanoma, head and neck, liver or kidney cancer. The chain has TRBV5-6 and TRBJ2-7; D gene ambiguous. The CDR3 reads CASSLEVAIYEQYF. The CDR3 DNA is TGTGCCAGCAGCTTGGAAGTAGCTATCTACGAGCAGTACTTC.